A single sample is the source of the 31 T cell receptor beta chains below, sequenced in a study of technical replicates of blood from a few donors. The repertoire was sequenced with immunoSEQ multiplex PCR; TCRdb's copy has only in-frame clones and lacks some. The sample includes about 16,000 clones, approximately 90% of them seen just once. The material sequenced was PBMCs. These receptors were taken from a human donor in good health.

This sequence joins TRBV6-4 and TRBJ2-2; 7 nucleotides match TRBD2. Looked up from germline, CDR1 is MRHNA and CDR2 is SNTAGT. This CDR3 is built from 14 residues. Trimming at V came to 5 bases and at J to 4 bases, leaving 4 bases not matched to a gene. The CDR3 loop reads CASSRGGSTGELFF. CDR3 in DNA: TGTGCCAGCAGTAGGGGCGGGAGCACCGGGGAGCTGTTTTTT.

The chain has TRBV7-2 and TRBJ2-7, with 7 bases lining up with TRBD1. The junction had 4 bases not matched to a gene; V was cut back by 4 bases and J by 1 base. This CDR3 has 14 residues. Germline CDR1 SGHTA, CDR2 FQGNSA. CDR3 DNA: TGTGCCAGCAGCTCGGGACAGCATTCCTACGAGCAGTACTTC. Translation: CASSSGQHSYEQYF.

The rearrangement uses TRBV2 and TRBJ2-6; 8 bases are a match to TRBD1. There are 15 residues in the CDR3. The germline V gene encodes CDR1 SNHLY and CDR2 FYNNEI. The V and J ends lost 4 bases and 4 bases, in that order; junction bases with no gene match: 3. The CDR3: CASSGQGQGANVLTF. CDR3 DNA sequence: TGTGCCAGCAGTGGACAGGGGCAAGGGGCCAACGTCCTGACTTTC.

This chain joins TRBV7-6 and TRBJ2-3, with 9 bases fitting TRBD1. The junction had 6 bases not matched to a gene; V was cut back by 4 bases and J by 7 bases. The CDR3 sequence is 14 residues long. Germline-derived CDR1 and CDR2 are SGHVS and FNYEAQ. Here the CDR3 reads CASSSSQGANTQYF. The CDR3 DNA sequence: TGTGCCAGCAGCTCGTCACAGGGGGCGAATACGCAGTATTTT.

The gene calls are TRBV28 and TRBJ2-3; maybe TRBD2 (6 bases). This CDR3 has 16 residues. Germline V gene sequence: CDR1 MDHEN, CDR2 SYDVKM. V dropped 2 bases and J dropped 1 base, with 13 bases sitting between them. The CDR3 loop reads CASSLGWEERTDTQYF. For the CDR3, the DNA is TGTGCCAGCAGTTTAGGGTGGGAGGAACGCACAGATACGCAGTATTTT.

This CDR3 is CASSLGAQSDTQYF. The DNA of the CDR3 is TGCGCCAGCAGCTTGGGGGCCCAGTCAGATACGCAGTATTTT. This chain links TRBV5-1 with TRBJ2-3; D unresolved. CDR1 and CDR2 (germline): SGHRS, YFSETQ. This CDR3 is built from 14 residues. Deletions cut 0 bases from V and 4 bases from J, with 9 bases between. Drawing the rest from reference TRBV5-1 and TRBJ2-3, the complete variable domain is KAGVTQTPRYLIKTRGQQVTLSCSPISGHRSVSWYQQTPGQGLQFLFEYFSETQRNKGNFPGRFSGRQFSNSRSEMNVSTLELGDSALYLCASSLGAQSDTQYFGPGTRLTVL.

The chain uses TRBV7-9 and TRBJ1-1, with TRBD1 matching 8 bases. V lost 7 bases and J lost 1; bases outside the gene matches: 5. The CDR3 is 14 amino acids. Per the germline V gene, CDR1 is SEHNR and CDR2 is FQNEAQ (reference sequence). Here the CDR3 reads CASTNQGANTEAFF. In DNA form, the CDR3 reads TGTGCCAGCACCAACCAGGGGGCGAACACTGAAGCTTTCTTT.

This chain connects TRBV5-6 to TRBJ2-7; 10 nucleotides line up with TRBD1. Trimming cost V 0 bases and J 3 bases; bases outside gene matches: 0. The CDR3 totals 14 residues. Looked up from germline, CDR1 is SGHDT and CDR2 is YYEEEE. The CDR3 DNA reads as TGTGCCAGCAGCTTGGGGACAGGGGGCTACGAGCAGTACTTC. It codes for CASSLGTGGYEQYF.

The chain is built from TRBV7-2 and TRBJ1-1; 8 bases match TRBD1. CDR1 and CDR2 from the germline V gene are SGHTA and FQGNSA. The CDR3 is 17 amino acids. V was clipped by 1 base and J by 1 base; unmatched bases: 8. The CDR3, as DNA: TGTGCCAGCAGCTTAGGGGACAGGCGAGCTCGGAACACTGAAGCTTTCTTT. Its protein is CASSLGDRRARNTEAFF.

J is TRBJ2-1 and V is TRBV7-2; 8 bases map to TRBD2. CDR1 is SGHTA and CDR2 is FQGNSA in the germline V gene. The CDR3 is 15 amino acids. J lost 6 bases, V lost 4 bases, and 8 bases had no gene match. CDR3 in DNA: TGTGCCAGCAGCTACCAGCGGGAGCCGTTCAATGAGCAGTTCTTC. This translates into CASSYQREPFNEQFF.

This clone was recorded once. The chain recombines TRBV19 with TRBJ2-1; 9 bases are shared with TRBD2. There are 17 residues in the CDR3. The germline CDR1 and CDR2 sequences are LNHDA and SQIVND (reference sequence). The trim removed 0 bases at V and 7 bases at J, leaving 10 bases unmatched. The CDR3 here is CASSIDLSSGTQNEQFF. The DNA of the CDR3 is TGTGCCAGTAGTATAGATCTGTCTAGCGGGACTCAAAATGAGCAGTTCTTC. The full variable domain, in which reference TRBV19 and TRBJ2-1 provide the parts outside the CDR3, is DGGITQSPKYLFRKEGQNVTLSCEQNLNHDAMYWYRQDPGQGLRLIYYSQIVNDFQKGDIAEGYSVSREKKESFPLTVTSAQKNPTAFYLCASSIDLSSGTQNEQFFGPGTRLTVL.

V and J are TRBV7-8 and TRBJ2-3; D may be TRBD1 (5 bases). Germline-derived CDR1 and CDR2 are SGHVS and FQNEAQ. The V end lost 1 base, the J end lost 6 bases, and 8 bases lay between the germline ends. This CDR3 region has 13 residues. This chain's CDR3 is CASSLGQWDTQYF. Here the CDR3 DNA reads TGTGCCAGCAGCTTAGGACAGTGGGATACGCAGTATTTT.

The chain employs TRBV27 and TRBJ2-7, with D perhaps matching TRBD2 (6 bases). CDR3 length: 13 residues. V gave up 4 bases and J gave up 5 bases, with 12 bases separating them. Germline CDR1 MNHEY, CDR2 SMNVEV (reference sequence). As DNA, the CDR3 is TGTGCCAGCAGTTCCCTGGACTACCACGAGCAGTACTTC. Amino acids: CASSSLDYHEQYF.

The CDR3 spells CASSEQGINIQYF. The CDR3 bases are TGCGCCAGCAGTGAACAGGGGATAAACATTCAGTACTTC. This chain links TRBV10-2 with TRBJ2-4; 7 bases align to TRBD1. The CDR3 loop spans 13 amino acids. The V segment lost 3 bases and the J segment 6 bases; nucleotides outside the gene matches: 2. CDR1 is WSHSY and CDR2 is SAAADI in the germline V gene.

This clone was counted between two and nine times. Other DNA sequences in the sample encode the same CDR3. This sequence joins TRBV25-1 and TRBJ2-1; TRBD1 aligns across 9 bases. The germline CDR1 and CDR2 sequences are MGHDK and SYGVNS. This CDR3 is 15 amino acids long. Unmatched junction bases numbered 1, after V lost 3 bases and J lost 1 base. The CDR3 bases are TGTGCCAGCAGTGAGACAGGGGGGTCCTACAATGAGCAGTTCTTC. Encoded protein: CASSETGGSYNEQFF.

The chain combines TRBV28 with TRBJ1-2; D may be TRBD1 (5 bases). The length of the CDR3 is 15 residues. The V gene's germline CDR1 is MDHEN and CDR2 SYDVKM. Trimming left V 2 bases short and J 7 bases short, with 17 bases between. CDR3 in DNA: TGTGCCAGCAGTTTACAGGCCGGGGGATTTAGTGGCTACACCTTC. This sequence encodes CASSLQAGGFSGYTF.

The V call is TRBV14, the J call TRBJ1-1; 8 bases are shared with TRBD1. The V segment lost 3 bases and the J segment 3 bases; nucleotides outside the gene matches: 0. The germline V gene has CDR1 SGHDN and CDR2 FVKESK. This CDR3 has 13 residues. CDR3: CASSQDRDTEAFF. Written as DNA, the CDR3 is TGTGCCAGCAGCCAGGACAGGGACACTGAAGCTTTCTTT.

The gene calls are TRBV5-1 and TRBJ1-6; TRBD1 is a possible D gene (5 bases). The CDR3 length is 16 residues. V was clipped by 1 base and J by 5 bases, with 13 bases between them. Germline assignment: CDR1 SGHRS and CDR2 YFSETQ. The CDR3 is CASSLSPTANNSPLHF. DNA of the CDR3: TGCGCCAGCAGCTTGTCCCCGACAGCAAATAATTCACCCCTCCACTTT.

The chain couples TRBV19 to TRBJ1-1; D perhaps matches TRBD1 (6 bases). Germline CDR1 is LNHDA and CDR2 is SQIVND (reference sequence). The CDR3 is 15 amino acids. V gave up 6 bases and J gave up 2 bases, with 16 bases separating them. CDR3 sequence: CASSLADRKNTEAFF. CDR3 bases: TGTGCCAGTAGCTTGGCGGACAGAAAAAACACTGAAGCTTTCTTT.

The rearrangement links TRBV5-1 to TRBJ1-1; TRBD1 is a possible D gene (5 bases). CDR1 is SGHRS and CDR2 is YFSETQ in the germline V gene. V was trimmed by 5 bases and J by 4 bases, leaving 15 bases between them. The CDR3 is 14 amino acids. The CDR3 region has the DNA TGCGCCAGCAGGGAGGGGTGGATAAGCACTGAAGCTTTCTTT. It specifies CASREGWISTEAFF.

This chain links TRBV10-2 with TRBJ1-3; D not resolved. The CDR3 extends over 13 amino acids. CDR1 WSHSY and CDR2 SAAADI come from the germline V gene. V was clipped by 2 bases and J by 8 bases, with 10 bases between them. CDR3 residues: CASSETYQDTIYF. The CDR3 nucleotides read TGCGCCAGCAGTGAGACCTATCAGGACACCATATATTTT.

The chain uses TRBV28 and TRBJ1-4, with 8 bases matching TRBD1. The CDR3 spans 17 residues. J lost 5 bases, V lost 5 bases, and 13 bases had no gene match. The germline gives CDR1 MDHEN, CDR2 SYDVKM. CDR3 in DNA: TGTGCCAGCAGTCCCCCCAGGGGGCAGGCAAAGAATGAAAAACTGTTTTTT. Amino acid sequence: CASSPPRGQAKNEKLFF.

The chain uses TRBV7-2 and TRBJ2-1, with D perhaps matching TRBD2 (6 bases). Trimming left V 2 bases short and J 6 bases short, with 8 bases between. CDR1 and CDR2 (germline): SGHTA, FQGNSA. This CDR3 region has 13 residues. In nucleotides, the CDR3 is TGTGCCAGCAGCTTATACGGGGGCAATGAGCAGTTCTTC. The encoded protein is CASSLYGGNEQFF.

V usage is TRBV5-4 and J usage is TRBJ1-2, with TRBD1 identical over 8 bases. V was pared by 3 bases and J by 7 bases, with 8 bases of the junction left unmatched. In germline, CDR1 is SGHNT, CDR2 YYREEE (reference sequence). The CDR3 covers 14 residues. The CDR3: CASSSSSTGAGYTF. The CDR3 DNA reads TGTGCCAGCAGCTCTTCTTCGACAGGGGCTGGCTACACCTTC. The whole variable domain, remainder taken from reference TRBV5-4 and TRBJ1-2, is ETGVTQSPTHLIKTRGQQVTLRCSSQSGHNTVSWYQQALGQGPQFIFQYYREEENGRGNFPPRFSGLQFPNYSSELNVNALELDDSALYLCASSSSSTGAGYTFGSGTRLTVV.

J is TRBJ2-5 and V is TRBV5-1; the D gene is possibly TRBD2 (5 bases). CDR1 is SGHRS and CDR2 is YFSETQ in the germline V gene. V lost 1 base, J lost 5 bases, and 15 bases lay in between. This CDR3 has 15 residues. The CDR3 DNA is TGCGCCAGCAGCTTGCGTCACGGTGGAGGCGAGACCCAGTACTTC. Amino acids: CASSLRHGGGETQYF.

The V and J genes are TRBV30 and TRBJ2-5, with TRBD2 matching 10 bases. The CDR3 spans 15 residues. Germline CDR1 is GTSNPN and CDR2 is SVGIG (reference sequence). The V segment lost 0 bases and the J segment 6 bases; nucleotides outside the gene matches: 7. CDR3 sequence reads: CAWSVGTSGDQTQYF. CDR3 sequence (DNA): TGTGCCTGGAGTGTGGGAACTAGCGGGGATCAGACCCAGTACTTC.

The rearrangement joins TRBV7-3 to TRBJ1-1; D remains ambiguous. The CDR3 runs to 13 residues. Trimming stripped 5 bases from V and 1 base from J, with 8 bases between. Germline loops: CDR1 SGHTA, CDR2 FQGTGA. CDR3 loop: CASSASQNTEAFF. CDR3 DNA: TGTGCCAGCAGCGCCAGTCAGAACACTGAAGCTTTCTTT.

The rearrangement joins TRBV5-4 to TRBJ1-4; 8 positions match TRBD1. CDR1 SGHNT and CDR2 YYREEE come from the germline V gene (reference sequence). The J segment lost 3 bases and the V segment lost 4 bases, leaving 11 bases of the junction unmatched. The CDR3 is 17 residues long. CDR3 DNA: TGTGCCAGCAGCCTGGGCCGAATACAGGGGGCTAATGAAAAACTGTTTTTT. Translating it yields CASSLGRIQGANEKLFF.

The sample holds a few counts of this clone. The CDR3 DNA follows: TGTGCCAGCAGCGAGCCCTTCAGACTAGCGGGAACAGATACGCAGTATTTT. It specifies CASSEPFRLAGTDTQYF. The chain employs TRBV9 and TRBJ2-3; the match to TRBD2 covers 11 bases. Germline CDR1 reads SGDLS; CDR2 reads YYNGEE. This CDR3 is 17 amino acids long. V dropped 3 bases and J dropped 3; count of bases not matched to a gene: 9.

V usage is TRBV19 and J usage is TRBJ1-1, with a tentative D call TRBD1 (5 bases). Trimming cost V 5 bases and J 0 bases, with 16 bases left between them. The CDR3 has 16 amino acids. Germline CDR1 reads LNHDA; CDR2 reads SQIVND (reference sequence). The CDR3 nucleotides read TGTGCCAGTAGTGGGGCGGGAGGGGAGCTGAACACTGAAGCTTTCTTT. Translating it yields CASSGAGGELNTEAFF. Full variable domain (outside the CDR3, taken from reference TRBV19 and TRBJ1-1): DGGITQSPKYLFRKEGQNVTLSCEQNLNHDAMYWYRQDPGQGLRLIYYSQIVNDFQKGDIAEGYSVSREKKESFPLTVTSAQKNPTAFYLCASSGAGGELNTEAFFGQGTRLTVV.

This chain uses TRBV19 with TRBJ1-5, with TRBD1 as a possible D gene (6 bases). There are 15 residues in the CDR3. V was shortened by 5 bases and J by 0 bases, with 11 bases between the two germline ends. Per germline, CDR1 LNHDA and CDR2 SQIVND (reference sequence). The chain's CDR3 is CASSGGQLSNQPQHF. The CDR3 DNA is TGTGCCAGTAGTGGTGGACAGCTTAGCAATCAGCCCCAGCATTTT. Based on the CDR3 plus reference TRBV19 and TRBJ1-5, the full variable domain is DGGITQSPKYLFRKEGQNVTLSCEQNLNHDAMYWYRQDPGQGLRLIYYSQIVNDFQKGDIAEGYSVSREKKESFPLTVTSAQKNPTAFYLCASSGGQLSNQPQHFGDGTRLSIL.